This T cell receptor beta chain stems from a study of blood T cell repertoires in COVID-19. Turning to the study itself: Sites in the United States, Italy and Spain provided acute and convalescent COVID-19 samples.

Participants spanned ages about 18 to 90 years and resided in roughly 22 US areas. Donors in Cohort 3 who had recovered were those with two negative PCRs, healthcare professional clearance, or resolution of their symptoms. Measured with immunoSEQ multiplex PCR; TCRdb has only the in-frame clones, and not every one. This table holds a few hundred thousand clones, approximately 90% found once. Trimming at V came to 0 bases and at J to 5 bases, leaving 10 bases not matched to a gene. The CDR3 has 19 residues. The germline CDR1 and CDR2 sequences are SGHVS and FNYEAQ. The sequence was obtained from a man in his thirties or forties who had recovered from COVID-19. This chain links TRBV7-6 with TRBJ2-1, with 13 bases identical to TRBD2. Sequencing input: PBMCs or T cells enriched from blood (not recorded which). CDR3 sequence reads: CASSLAFRTSGGAHNEQFF. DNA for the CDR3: TGTGCCAGCAGCTTAGCTTTCCGTACTAGCGGGGGGGCCCACAATGAGCAGTTCTTC.